Listed below are T cell receptor beta chains from one sample, sequenced in a study of patients and donors after allogeneic stem cell transplantation. One entry per CDR3 protein, called by TCRdb with MiXCR from the RT-PCR reads. The sample lists tens of thousands of distinct CDR3 sequences, less than 15% occurring once. The sample consisted of blood, either unsorted or a sorted T cell fraction (not recorded which). These receptors came from a human donor who was either an allogeneic HSCT recipient or a stem cell or donor lymphocyte infusion donor (not recorded which). It is not recorded whose cells these are; they may come from a transplant donor. Both conserved end residues are part of each CDR3. D genes are given only for firm matches. Where a row states a size, it is once, few, many or the class of an expanded clone; other rows omit it.

j_call	v_call	d_call	cdr3_length	clone_size	cdr3_aa	cdr3_nt
TRBJ2-6	TRBV9	NA	13	NA	CASSTPGANVLTF	TGTGCCAGCAGTACGCCTGGGGCCAACGTCCTGACTTTC
TRBJ2-5	TRBV18	TRBD1	15	few	CASSPRTGSQETQYF	TGTGCCAGCTCACCACGGACAGGGTCGCAAGAGACCCAGTACTTC
TRBJ2-3	TRBV7-3	NA	13	NA	CASSLLGADTQYF	TGTGCCAGCAGCTTACTAGGGGCAGATACGCAGTATTTT
TRBJ2-3	TRBV10-3	NA	14	few	CAISDVESTDTQYF	TGTGCCATCAGTGATGTGGAAAGCACAGATACGCAGTATTTT
TRBJ2-7	TRBV21-1	NA	16	NA	CASSKAMGLASYEQYF	TGTGCCAGCAGCAAAGCTATGGGACTAGCGTCCTACGAGCAGTACTTC
TRBJ1-1	TRBV12-3/TRBV12-4	NA	15	few	CASSWGIRVNTEAFF	TGTGCCAGCAGTTGGGGGATACGGGTGAACACTGAAGCTTTCTTT
TRBJ1-4	TRBV3-1	TRBD1	15	few	CASSHTGGAVEKLFF	TGTGCCAGCAGCCACACAGGGGGCGCGGTAGAAAAACTGTTTTTT
TRBJ2-2	TRBV12-3/TRBV12-4	TRBD1	14	many	CASRLDRTTGELFF	TGTGCCAGCAGACTGGACAGGACCACCGGGGAGCTGTTTTTT
TRBJ2-7	TRBV3-1	TRBD2	15	NA	CASSQRETSSYEQYF	TGTGCCAGCAGCCAGCGGGAGACAAGCTCCTACGAGCAGTACTTC
TRBJ1-2	TRBV12-5	TRBD1	15	NA	CASGLADGQDGGYTF	TGTGCTAGTGGTTTGGCTGACGGACAGGATGGGGGCTACACCTTC
TRBJ2-5	TRBV10-2	NA	13	few	CASSVWLSETQYF	TGCGCCAGCAGTGTGTGGCTTAGCGAGACCCAGTACTTC
TRBJ1-1	TRBV29-1	NA	15	many	CSVPFFEGLDTEAFF	TGCAGCGTTCCATTTTTTGAAGGGTTAGACACTGAAGCTTTCTTT
TRBJ1-2	TRBV6-6	NA	17	many	CASSYSPQLYRDYGYTF	TGTGCCAGCAGTTACTCCCCCCAACTTTACAGGGACTATGGCTACACCTTC
TRBJ2-3	TRBV6-1	NA	17	few	CASSEVLTRASTDTQYF	TGTGCCAGCAGTGAAGTCCTTACCCGTGCTAGCACAGATACGCAGTATTTT
TRBJ1-1	TRBV12-3/TRBV12-4	NA	13	many	CASRATVPHGAFF	TGTGCCAGCAGGGCTACGGTGCCCCACGGAGCTTTCTTT
TRBJ2-3	TRBV20-1	TRBD2	15	NA	CSASMVAGVGYTQYF	TGCAGTGCTAGTATGGTAGCGGGAGTAGGTTATACGCAGTATTTT
TRBJ1-2	TRBV6-5	NA	15	many	CASSYIGRDPYGYTF	TGTGCCAGCAGTTACATCGGCAGGGATCCCTATGGCTACACCTTC
TRBJ2-1	TRBV7-2	TRBD1	20	NA	CASSLVSAVRGTGTYNEQFF	TGTGCCAGCAGCTTAGTTTCTGCGGTGCGTGGGACAGGGACATACAATGAGCAGTTCTTC
TRBJ1-5	TRBV2	NA	14	many	CASREIRALEPQHF	TGTGCCAGCAGGGAAATCCGGGCCCTTGAGCCCCAGCATTTT
TRBJ2-3	TRBV20-1	NA	13	NA	CSAPGQITDTQYF	TGCAGTGCTCCTGGACAGATCACAGATACGCAGTATTTT
TRBJ1-5	TRBV12-3/TRBV12-4	TRBD1	15	many	CASSQDRGLNQPQHF	TGTGCCAGCAGCCAGGACAGGGGGCTCAATCAGCCCCAGCATTTT
TRBJ1-4	TRBV15	NA	16	many	CATSMGEVATNEKLFF	TGTGCCACCAGCATGGGGGAAGTAGCAACTAATGAAAAACTGTTTTTT
TRBJ1-3	TRBV12-3/TRBV12-4	NA	14	many	CASSRDATGNTIYF	TGTGCCAGCAGTCGAGACGCGACAGGAAACACCATATATTTT
TRBJ1-2	TRBV30	TRBD1	13	few	CAWRGTGPYGYTF	TGTGCCTGGAGAGGGACAGGCCCCTATGGCTACACCTTC
TRBJ1-2	TRBV19	NA	14	many	CASSIPLANYGYTF	TGTGCCAGTAGTATACCGTTAGCTAACTATGGCTACACCTTC
TRBJ1-1	TRBV12-3/TRBV12-4	NA	15	many	CASSLWFVGKTEAFF	TGTGCCAGCAGTTTATGGTTTGTGGGGAAAACTGAAGCTTTCTTT